Presented here are 12 T cell receptor beta chains from one specimen sequenced in a study of CD8+CD57+ T cells in acquired aplastic anemia. The study profiled TCR beta VDJ and CDR3 using genomic DNA as template. TCRdb called the reads again in MiXCR, with one record for every CDR3 protein. The sample has 150,000 to 160,000 distinct CDR3 sequences, roughly 49% seen once. For sequencing, patients were chosen who had shown expansion of CD8+CD57+ cells by flow cytometry. Sequences were obtained from sorted CD4+, CD8+, or CD8+CD57+ T cells (not recorded which) from PBMCs. Receptor source: a human donor with aplastic anemia.

V and J are TRBV19 and TRBJ1-1; the D is unclear. Trimming left V 0 bases short and J 8 bases short, with 10 bases between. The CDR3 covers 13 residues. The germline gives CDR1 LNHDA, CDR2 SQIVND (reference sequence). The CDR3 DNA sequence: TGTGCCAGTAGTATAGATCTTGAGGGAGAAGCTTTCTTT. It yields the protein CASSIDLEGEAFF.

This clonotype was detected only a few times. The chain has TRBV9 and TRBJ1-1; D gene ambiguous. The CDR3 is made up of 13 amino acids. V shed 4 bases and J shed 5 bases, with 12 bases lying between them. Germline-derived CDR1 and CDR2 are SGDLS and YYNGEE. This CDR3 is CASSSTLGTEAFF. The CDR3 coding sequence is TGTGCCAGCAGCTCCACCCTGGGGACTGAAGCTTTCTTT.

The CDR3 DNA reads as TGCAGTGCTAGGGAAAATTCCCCCTTTGGCTACACCTTC. Its protein product is CSARENSPFGYTF. This chain connects TRBV20-1 to TRBJ1-2; D not resolved. V was pared by 3 bases and J by 7 bases, with 15 bases between. The V gene's germline CDR1 is DFQATT and CDR2 SNEGSKA (reference sequence). The length of the CDR3 is 13 residues.

This clonotype showed up many times. The chain couples TRBV6-2 or TRBV6-3 to TRBJ1-6; D remains ambiguous. The V end was cut by 2 bases, the J end by 9 bases, with 8 bases between. This CDR3 is 13 amino acids long. Germline assignment: CDR1 MNHEY and CDR2 SVGEGT. This CDR3 reads CASSYGFRSPLHF. In nucleotides, the CDR3 is TGTGCCAGCAGTTACGGGTTCCGTTCACCCCTCCACTTT.

The J gene is TRBJ2-1, the V gene TRBV27, with D tentatively TRBD2 (7 bases). The CDR3 runs to 16 residues. V lost 2 bases and J 4 bases, leaving 15 bases between the germline ends. Looked up from germline, CDR1 is MNHEY and CDR2 is SMNVEV (reference sequence). CDR3 in DNA: TGTGCCAGCAGTTTAGAGGGGGGGCGATCTTACAATGAGCAGTTCTTC. This gives the protein CASSLEGGRSYNEQFF.

This clonotype has only a few counts. The chain is built from TRBV10-3 and TRBJ2-5; unclear D gene. V lost 4 bases, J lost 4 bases, and 7 bases lay in between. From germline, CDR1 is ENHRY and CDR2 SYGVKD. This CDR3 contains 12 residues. In DNA form, the CDR3 reads TGTGCCATCAGTGGGGGTCGAGAGACCCAGTACTTC. It yields the protein CAISGGRETQYF.

This clonotype was seen many times. V usage is TRBV20-1 and J usage is TRBJ1-2; weak D call: TRBD1 (5 bases). The CDR3 sequence is 14 residues long. The ends were cut back, 0 bases at V and 0 bases at J, with 8 bases in the middle. Germline CDR1 reads DFQATT; CDR2 reads SNEGSKA (reference sequence). The CDR3 sequence is CSARDQGTNYGYTF. The DNA of the CDR3 is TGCAGTGCTAGAGATCAGGGAACTAACTATGGCTACACCTTC.

This clonotype was seen at least ten times. This chain joins TRBV20-1 and TRBJ2-3; D is undetermined. V shed 4 bases and J shed 2 bases, with 13 bases lying between them. The CDR3 totals 14 residues. Germline CDR1 reads DFQATT; CDR2 reads SNEGSKA (reference sequence). In DNA, the CDR3 is TGCAGTGCTATAACCTGGAAGGACACAGATACGCAGTATTTT. It is translated as CSAITWKDTDTQYF.

The V and J genes are TRBV2 and TRBJ2-3; TRBD2 matches 8 bases. J gave up 1 base and V 7 bases, and 7 bases lay outside the gene matches. Germline CDR1 SNHLY, CDR2 FYNNEI. CDR3 length: 15 residues. In DNA form, the CDR3 reads TGTGCCAGCAATCCCAATAGCGGGGGCACAGATACGCAGTATTTT. Encoded protein: CASNPNSGGTDTQYF.

This chain links TRBV29-1 with TRBJ2-1, with TRBD1 as a possible D gene (5 bases). Germline-derived CDR1 and CDR2 are SQVTM and ANQGSEA. This CDR3 is built from 18 residues. V lost 5 bases, J lost 7 bases, and 30 bases lay in between. CDR3 coding DNA: TGCAGCGTTAATAGGGGCAGGCCTACTTCTCGGCCGTCAAATGAGCAGTTCTTC. Translation: CSVNRGRPTSRPSNEQFF.

This clonotype showed up just a few times. The rearrangement uses TRBV19 and TRBJ2-1, with 7 bases lining up with TRBD2. CDR1 is LNHDA, CDR2 SQIVND, per germline (reference sequence). This CDR3 is 14 amino acids long. Germline trimming cut 6 bases from V and 5 bases from J; bases unmatched to any gene: 7. The CDR3 DNA reads as TGTGCCAGTAGGTTGACTAGCACCAACAATGAGCAGTTCTTC. Translation: CASRLTSTNNEQFF.

V and J are TRBV7-8 and TRBJ2-2; the D gene is possibly TRBD1 (6 bases). The CDR3 extends over 17 amino acids. The germline V and J ends were trimmed by 5 bases and 0 bases, with 16 bases remaining between them. Per the germline V gene, CDR1 is SGHVS and CDR2 is FQNEAQ. CDR3 region: CASSPRGRQANTGELFF. CDR3 DNA: TGTGCCAGCAGCCCCCGTGGTAGACAGGCGAACACCGGGGAGCTGTTTTTT. Complete variable domain (other parts from reference TRBV7-8 and TRBJ2-2): GAGVSQSPRYKVAKRGQDVALRCDPISGHVSLFWYQQALGQGPEFLTYFQNEAQLDKSGLPSDRFFAERPEGSVSTLKIQRTQQEDSAVYLCASSPRGRQANTGELFFGEGSRLTVL.